The clone carrying this TCR beta chain appeared a few times. Original analysis: Cell counts per sample came from amplifying reference gene primers. TCRdb's copy holds only in-frame clones and misses some; the assay was immunoSEQ multiplex PCR. The V and J calls and clone size come from that table; D and trimming were worked out from the DNA. This table holds some 200,000 clones, about 89% found once. This specimen comes from a study of blood T cell repertoires in COVID-19. In the study overall: COVID-19 samples, acute and convalescent, were from the United States, Italy and Spain. Sample material is recorded as cDNA or gDNA derived from T cells, B-cell-depleted T cells, or PBMCs.

Germline lookup yields CDR1 SGHDN and CDR2 FVKESK. The CDR3 is made up of 16 amino acids. The V gene end was trimmed by 1 base and the J gene end by 6 bases; junction bases not matched to a gene: 8. The sequence was obtained from a woman aged 35 to 49 with acute or convalescent COVID-19. V gene TRBV14 combines with J gene TRBJ2-2; 7 bases fit TRBD2. The source material was peripheral blood. The CDR3 DNA reads as TGTGCCAGCAGCCAAGTTGGGAGGGTGCGGGCCGGGGAGCTGTTTTTT. Translation: CASSQVGRVRAGELFF.